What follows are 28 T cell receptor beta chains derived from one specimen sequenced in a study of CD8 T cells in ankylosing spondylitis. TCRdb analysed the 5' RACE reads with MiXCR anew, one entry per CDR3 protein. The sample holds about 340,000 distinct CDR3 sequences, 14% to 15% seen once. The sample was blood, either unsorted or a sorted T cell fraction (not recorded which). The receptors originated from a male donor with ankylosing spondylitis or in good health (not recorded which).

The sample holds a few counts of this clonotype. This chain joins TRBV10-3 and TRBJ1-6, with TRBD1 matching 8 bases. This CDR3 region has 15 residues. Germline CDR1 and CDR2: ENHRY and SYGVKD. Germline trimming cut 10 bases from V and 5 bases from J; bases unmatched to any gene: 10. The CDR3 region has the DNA TGTGCCACTCGACAGGGGAGGGGTGATAATTCACCCCTCCACTTT. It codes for CATRQGRGDNSPLHF.

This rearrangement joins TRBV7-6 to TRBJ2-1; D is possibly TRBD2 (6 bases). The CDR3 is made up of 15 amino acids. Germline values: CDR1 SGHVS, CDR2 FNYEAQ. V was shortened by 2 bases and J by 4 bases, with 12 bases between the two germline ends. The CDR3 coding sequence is TGTGCCAGCAGCTTAAGGGGACTCAATTACAATGAGCAGTTCTTC. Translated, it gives CASSLRGLNYNEQFF.

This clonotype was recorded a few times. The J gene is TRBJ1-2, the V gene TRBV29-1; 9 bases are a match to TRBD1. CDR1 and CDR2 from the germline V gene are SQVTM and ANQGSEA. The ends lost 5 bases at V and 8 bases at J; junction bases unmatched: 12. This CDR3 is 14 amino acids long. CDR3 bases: TGCAGCGTTCACCCCGGGACAGGGAATAAGGGCTACACCTTC. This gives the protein CSVHPGTGNKGYTF.

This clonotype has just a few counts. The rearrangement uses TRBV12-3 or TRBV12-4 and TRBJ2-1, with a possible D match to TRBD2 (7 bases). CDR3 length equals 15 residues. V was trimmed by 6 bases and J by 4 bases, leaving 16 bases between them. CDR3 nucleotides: TGTGCCAGCAGACCCGGGGAGGGGGATTACAATGAGCAGTTCTTC. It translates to CASRPGEGDYNEQFF.

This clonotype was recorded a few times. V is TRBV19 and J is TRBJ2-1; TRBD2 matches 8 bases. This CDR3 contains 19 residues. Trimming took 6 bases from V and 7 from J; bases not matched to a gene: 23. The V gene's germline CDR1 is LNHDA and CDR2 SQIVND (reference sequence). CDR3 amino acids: CASRNIGLAGTYGVNEQFF. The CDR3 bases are TGTGCCAGTAGAAATATTGGGCTAGCGGGTACATACGGGGTAAATGAGCAGTTCTTC.

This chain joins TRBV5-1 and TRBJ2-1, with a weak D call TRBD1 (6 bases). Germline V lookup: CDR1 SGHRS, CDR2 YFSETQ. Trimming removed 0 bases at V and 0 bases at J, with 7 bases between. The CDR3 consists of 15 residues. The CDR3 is CASSLGDNSYNEQFF. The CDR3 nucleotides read TGCGCCAGCAGCTTGGGGGACAACTCCTACAATGAGCAGTTCTTC.

The CDR3 sequence: CASSLTGLMNTEAFF. The CDR3 region has the DNA TGTGCCAGCAGTCTGACAGGGCTCATGAACACTGAAGCTTTCTTT. V is TRBV2 and J is TRBJ1-1, with 7 bases identical to TRBD1. From germline, CDR1 is SNHLY and CDR2 FYNNEI. The CDR3 covers 15 residues. Losses at the gene ends were 5 bases for V and 0 bases for J; bases not matched to a gene: 6.

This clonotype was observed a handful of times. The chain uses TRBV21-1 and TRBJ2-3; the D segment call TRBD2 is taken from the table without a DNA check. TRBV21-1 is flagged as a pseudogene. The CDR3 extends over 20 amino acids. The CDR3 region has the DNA TGTGCCAGCAGCAAAGGCACTAGCGGGAGATTAAACGCCCGCACAGATACGCAGTATTTT. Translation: CASSKGTSGRLNARTDTQYF.

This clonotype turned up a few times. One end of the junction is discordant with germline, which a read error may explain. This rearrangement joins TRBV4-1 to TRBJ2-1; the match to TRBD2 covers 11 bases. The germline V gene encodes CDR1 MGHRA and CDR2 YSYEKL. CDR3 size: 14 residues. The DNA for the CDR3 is TGCGCCAGCAGCCAAGTCTTAGCGGGAGGGCCCAGGGTCTTC. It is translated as CASSQVLAGGPRVF.

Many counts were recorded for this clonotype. The CDR3 DNA is TGCGCCAGCAGCAACCCTCTGGACACCCGCTCTGGAAACACCATATATTTT. It translates to CASSNPLDTRSGNTIYF. V usage is TRBV5-1 and J usage is TRBJ1-3, with a possible D match to TRBD1 (5 bases). With 4 bases removed from V and 0 bases from J, the gap between germline ends came to 17 bases. The CDR3 contains 17 residues. Germline assignment: CDR1 SGHRS and CDR2 YFSETQ. Full variable domain (rest looked up from reference TRBV5-1 and TRBJ1-3): KAGVTQTPRYLIKTRGQQVTLSCSPISGHRSVSWYQQTPGQGLQFLFEYFSETQRNKGNFPGRFSGRQFSNSRSEMNVSTLELGDSALYLCASSNPLDTRSGNTIYFGEGSWLTVV.

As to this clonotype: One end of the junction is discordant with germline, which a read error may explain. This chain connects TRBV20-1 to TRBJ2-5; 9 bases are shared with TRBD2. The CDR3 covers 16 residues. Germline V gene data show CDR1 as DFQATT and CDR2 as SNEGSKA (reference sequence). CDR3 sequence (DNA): TGCTGTGCTCCTAATGGGCTAGCGGGGCGGCAAGAGACCCAGTACTTC. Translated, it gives CCAPNGLAGRQETQYF.

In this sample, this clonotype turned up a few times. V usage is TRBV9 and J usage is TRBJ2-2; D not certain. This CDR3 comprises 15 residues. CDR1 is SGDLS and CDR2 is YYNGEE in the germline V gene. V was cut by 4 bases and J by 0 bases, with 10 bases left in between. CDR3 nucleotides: TGTGCCAGCAGCCCGTGGCAGGCGAACACCGGGGAGCTGTTTTTT. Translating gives CASSPWQANTGELFF.

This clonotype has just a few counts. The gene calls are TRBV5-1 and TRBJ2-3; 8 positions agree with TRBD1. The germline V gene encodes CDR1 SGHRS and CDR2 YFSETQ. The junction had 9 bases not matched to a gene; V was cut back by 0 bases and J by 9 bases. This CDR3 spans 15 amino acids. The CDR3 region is CASSLDPQGVRTQYF. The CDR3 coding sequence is TGCGCCAGCAGCTTGGACCCACAGGGGGTGAGAACGCAGTATTTT.

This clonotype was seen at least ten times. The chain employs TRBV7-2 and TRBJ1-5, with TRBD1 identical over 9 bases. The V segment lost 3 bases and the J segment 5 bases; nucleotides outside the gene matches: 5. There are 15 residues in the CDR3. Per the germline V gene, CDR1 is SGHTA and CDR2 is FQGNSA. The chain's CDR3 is CASSLGGQGDQPQHF. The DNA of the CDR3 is TGTGCCAGCAGCTTGGGGGGACAGGGAGATCAGCCCCAGCATTTT.

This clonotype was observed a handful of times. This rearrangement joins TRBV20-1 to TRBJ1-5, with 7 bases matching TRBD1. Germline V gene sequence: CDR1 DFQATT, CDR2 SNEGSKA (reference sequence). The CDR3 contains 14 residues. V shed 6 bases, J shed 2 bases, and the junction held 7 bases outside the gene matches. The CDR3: CSAVRQGGNQPQHF. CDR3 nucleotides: TGCAGTGCGGTAAGACAGGGAGGCAATCAGCCCCAGCATTTT.

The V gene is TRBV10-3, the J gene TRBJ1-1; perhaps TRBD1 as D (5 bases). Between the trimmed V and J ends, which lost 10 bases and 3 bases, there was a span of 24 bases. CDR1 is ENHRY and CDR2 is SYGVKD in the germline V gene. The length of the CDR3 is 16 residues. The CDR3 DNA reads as TGTGCCACCATGGGGCGACAGACCGCCGGCGACACTGAAGCTTTCTTT. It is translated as CATMGRQTAGDTEAFF.

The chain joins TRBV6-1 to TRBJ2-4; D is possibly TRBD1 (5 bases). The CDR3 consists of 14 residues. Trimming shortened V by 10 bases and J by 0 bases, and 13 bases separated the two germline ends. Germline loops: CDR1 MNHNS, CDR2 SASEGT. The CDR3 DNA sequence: TGTGCCACCTCGACAGACATAGCCAAAAACATTCAGTACTTC. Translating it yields CATSTDIAKNIQYF.

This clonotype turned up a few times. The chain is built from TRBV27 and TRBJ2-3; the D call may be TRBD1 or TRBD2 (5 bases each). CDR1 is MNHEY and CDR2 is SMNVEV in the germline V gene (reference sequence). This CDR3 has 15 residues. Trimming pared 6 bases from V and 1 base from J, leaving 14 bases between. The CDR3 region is CASRGRVAGTDTQYF. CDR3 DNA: TGTGCCAGCAGGGGGCGGGTCGCCGGCACAGATACGCAGTATTTT.

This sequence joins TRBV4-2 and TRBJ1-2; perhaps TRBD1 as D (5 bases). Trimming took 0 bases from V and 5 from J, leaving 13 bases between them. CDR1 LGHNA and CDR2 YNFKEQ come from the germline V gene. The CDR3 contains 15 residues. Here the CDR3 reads CASSQDLGTRYGYTF. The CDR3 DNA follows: TGTGCCAGCAGCCAAGATCTAGGGACCCGGTATGGCTACACCTTC.

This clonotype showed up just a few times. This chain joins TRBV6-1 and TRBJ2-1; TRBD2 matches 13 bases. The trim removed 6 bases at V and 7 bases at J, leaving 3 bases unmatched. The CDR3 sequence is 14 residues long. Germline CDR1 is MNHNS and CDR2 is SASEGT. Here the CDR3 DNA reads TGTGCCAGCAGCCCGACTAGCGGGAGGAATGAGCAGTTCTTC. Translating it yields CASSPTSGRNEQFF.

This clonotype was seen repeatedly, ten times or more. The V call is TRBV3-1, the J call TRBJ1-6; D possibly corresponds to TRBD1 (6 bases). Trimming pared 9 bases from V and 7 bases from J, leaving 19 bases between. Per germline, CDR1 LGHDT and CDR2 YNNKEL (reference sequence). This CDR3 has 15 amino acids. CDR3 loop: CASRPVDSGNSPLHF. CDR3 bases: TGTGCCAGTCGCCCCGTGGACAGTGGGAATTCACCCCTCCACTTT.

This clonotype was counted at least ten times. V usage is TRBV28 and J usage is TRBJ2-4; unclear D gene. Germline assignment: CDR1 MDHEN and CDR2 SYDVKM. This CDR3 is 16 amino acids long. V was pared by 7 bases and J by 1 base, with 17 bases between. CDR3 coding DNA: TGTGCCAGCACCTTCCGACACTTACGGGCCAAAAACATTCAGTACTTC. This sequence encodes CASTFRHLRAKNIQYF.

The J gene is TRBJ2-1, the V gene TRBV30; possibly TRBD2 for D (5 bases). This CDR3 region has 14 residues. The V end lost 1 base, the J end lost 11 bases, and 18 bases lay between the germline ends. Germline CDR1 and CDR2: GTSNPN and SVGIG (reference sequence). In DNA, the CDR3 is TGTGCCTGGAGTGAATCTACCGGGGTGGGTAAGCAGTTCTTC. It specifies CAWSESTGVGKQFF.

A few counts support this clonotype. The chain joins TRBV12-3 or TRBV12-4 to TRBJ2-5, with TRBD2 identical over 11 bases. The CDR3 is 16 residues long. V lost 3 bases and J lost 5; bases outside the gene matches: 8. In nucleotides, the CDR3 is TGTGCCAGCAGTTTCTGGTTAGCGGGGGGGCCGGAGACCCAGTACTTC. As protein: CASSFWLAGGPETQYF.

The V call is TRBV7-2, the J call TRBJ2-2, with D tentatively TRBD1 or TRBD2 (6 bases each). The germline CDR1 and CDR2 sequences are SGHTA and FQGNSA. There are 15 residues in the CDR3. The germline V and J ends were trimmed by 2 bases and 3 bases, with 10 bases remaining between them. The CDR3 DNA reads TGTGCCAGCAGCTTATCCGGGGGCCACACCGGGGAGCTGTTTTTT. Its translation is CASSLSGGHTGELFF.

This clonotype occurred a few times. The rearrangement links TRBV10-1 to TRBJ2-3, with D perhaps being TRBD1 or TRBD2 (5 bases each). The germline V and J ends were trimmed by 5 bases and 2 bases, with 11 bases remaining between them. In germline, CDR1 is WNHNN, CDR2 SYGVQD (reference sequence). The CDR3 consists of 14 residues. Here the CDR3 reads CASSWGKVTDTQYF. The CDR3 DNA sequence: TGCGCCAGCAGTTGGGGGAAGGTCACAGATACGCAGTATTTT.

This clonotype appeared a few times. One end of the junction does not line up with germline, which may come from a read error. The CDR3 DNA reads as TGTGCCAGCAGCGTAGACCCCGGGACTAGCGGACACAATGAGCAGTTCTTC. Its translation: CASSVDPGTSGHNEQFF. V usage is TRBV11-2 and J usage is TRBJ2-1; TRBD2 agrees at 11 bases. Germline V gives CDR1 SGHAT, CDR2 FQNNGV. The CDR3 runs to 17 residues.

The CDR3 region is CASRQSGTKDTQYF. CDR3 bases: TGTGCCAGCAGACAAAGCGGGACAAAAGATACGCAGTATTTT. The chain uses TRBV12-3 or TRBV12-4 and TRBJ2-3, with D maybe TRBD2 (7 bases). V was trimmed by 6 bases and J by 5 bases, leaving 15 bases between them. The CDR3 extends over 14 amino acids.